What follows are 32 T cell receptor beta chains derived from one specimen sequenced in a study of cytomegalovirus exposure and HLA in healthy donors. PCR was performed using 60 Vbeta and 13 Jbeta primers. The data were produced by immunoSEQ multiplex PCR, yet TCRdb's version contains in-frame clones alone and is incomplete. The profile covers about 160,000 clones, with around three quarters appearing a single time and 2% to 2.5% taken by the ten largest. Sequencing used PBMCs. These TCRs come from a middle-aged man in good health and CMV-seronegative.

This sequence joins TRBV28 and TRBJ2-2; 10 bases fit TRBD2. V lost 4 bases and J lost 5; bases outside the gene matches: 7. This CDR3 region has 16 residues. Germline V gene data show CDR1 as MDHEN and CDR2 as SYDVKM. The DNA for the CDR3 is TGTGCCAGCAGTTCTACTAGCGGGACGGGAACCGGGGAGCTGTTTTTT. It encodes CASSSTSGTGTGELFF.

The chain combines TRBV2 with TRBJ2-7; D call uncertain. Germline CDR1 reads SNHLY; CDR2 reads FYNNEI. The CDR3 is made up of 15 amino acids. The V end was cut by 8 bases, the J end by 0 bases, with 17 bases between. The CDR3 loop is CASCEDSISSYEQYF. CDR3 nucleotides: TGTGCCAGCTGCGAGGATAGCATAAGCTCCTACGAGCAGTACTTC.

The chain has TRBV28 and TRBJ1-2, with 12 nucleotides matching TRBD1. CDR3 length equals 16 residues. V gave up 4 bases and J gave up 4 bases; unmatched junction bases: 7. Germline V gives CDR1 MDHEN, CDR2 SYDVKM. In DNA, the CDR3 is TGTGCCAGCAGTTCCACGGGGACAGGGGGCATCTATGGCTACACCTTC. This codes for CASSSTGTGGIYGYTF.

This clone turned up a few times. The V call is TRBV28, the J call TRBJ1-2, with 9 bases matching TRBD1. The CDR3 consists of 14 residues. Germline V gene data show CDR1 as MDHEN and CDR2 as SYDVKM. J was trimmed by 5 bases and V by 3 bases; bases with no gene match: 4. CDR3 coding DNA: TGTGCCAGCAGTTTGTTGGGACAGGGTTATGGCTACACCTTC. Translated, it gives CASSLLGQGYGYTF.

This chain joins TRBV5-1 and TRBJ2-3; 13 bases match TRBD2. Germline V gene sequence: CDR1 SGHRS, CDR2 YFSETQ. There are 17 residues in the CDR3. V was clipped by 3 bases and J by 4 bases; unmatched bases: 8. This CDR3 is CASSYRRLAGGADTQYF. The CDR3 DNA reads as TGCGCCAGCAGCTACCGAAGACTAGCGGGAGGAGCAGATACGCAGTATTTT.

The rearrangement links TRBV28 to TRBJ2-3, with D possibly being TRBD2 (5 bases). The V end was cut by 8 bases, the J end by 7 bases, with 7 bases between. CDR3 length equals 10 residues. Germline lookup yields CDR1 MDHEN and CDR2 SYDVKM. The CDR3 reads CASLGNTQYF. DNA for the CDR3: TGTGCCAGCCTCGGGAATACGCAGTATTTT.

This clone was detected once. The chain couples TRBV7-9 to TRBJ1-1; no clear D gene. The CDR3 is made up of 14 amino acids. The germline CDR1 and CDR2 sequences are SEHNR and FQNEAQ (reference sequence). V lost 3 bases to trimming and J lost 0 bases, with 8 bases between them. CDR3 in amino acids: CASSLEGMNTEAFF. The CDR3 DNA sequence: TGTGCCAGCAGCTTGGAGGGAATGAACACTGAAGCTTTCTTT.

V gene TRBV20-1 combines with J gene TRBJ2-5, with no clear D. The CDR3 runs 10 residues. Germline loops: CDR1 DFQATT, CDR2 SNEGSKA (reference sequence). The V end lost 7 bases, the J end lost 3 bases, and 6 bases lay between the germline ends. CDR3 nucleotide sequence: TGCAGTGGGCAGAAAGAGACCCAGTACTTC. It translates to CSGQKETQYF.

The chain has TRBV4-2 and TRBJ2-7, with a possible D match to TRBD2 (6 bases). The CDR3 totals 13 residues. Trimming took off 5 bases at V and 3 bases at J, with 11 bases between the two ends. The V gene's germline CDR1 is LGHNA and CDR2 YNFKEQ. As DNA, the CDR3 is TGTGCCAGCAGCAGCCGGGGGTACTACGAGCAGTACTTC. Encoded protein: CASSSRGYYEQYF.

This chain joins TRBV6-1 and TRBJ2-1; 10 positions match TRBD2. The CDR3 is 13 amino acids. The V segment lost 7 bases and the J segment 13 bases; nucleotides outside the gene matches: 10. Germline CDR1 is MNHNS and CDR2 is SASEGT. DNA of the CDR3: TGTGCCAGCATGATTAGCGGGAGGCCTGGACAGTTCTTC. This translates into CASMISGRPGQFF.

This clone was seen only a few times. The chain employs TRBV2 and TRBJ2-7; 14 bases map to TRBD2. Germline V gives CDR1 SNHLY, CDR2 FYNNEI. Losses at the gene ends were 10 bases for V and 3 bases for J; bases not matched to a gene: 17. This CDR3 spans 18 amino acids. The chain's CDR3 is CATTSTSGRAPMDYEQYF. The CDR3 DNA follows: TGTGCCACCACCTCGACTAGCGGGAGGGCCCCCATGGACTACGAGCAGTACTTC.

V is TRBV19 and J is TRBJ2-1; TRBD2 matches 16 bases. CDR1 is LNHDA, CDR2 SQIVND, per germline (reference sequence). The CDR3 loop spans 21 amino acids. V shed 6 bases and J 4 bases; nucleotides not matched to a gene: 18. CDR3 amino acids: CASRGTRGGLAGGPRYNEQFF. The CDR3 DNA is TGTGCCAGTAGAGGGACAAGGGGGGGACTAGCGGGAGGGCCGAGATACAATGAGCAGTTCTTC. Filled out from reference TRBV19 and TRBJ2-1, the complete variable domain reads DGGITQSPKYLFRKEGQNVTLSCEQNLNHDAMYWYRQDPGQGLRLIYYSQIVNDFQKGDIAEGYSVSREKKESFPLTVTSAQKNPTAFYLCASRGTRGGLAGGPRYNEQFFGPGTRLTVL.

The chain links TRBV2 to TRBJ1-6; D unclear. The CDR3 contains 15 residues. CDR1 and CDR2 from the germline V gene are SNHLY and FYNNEI. V was pared by 8 bases and J by 0 bases, with 11 bases between. In DNA form, the CDR3 reads TGTGCCAGCGCACCACCGAGCTCCTATAATTCACCCCTCCACTTT. Translating it yields CASAPPSSYNSPLHF.

The chain links TRBV27 to TRBJ1-1; 8 nucleotides match TRBD1. There are 14 residues in the CDR3. Germline-derived CDR1 and CDR2 are MNHEY and SMNVEV (reference sequence). V was clipped by 7 bases and J by 2 bases; unmatched bases: 6. CDR3 coding DNA: TGTGCCAGCACCAAGGACAGGGCAAACACTGAAGCTTTCTTT. As protein: CASTKDRANTEAFF.

The chain employs TRBV2 and TRBJ2-5, with 8 bases identical to TRBD1. CDR3 length: 13 amino acids. Trimming cost V 11 bases and J 11 bases; bases outside gene matches: 16. CDR1 is SNHLY and CDR2 is FYNNEI in the germline V gene. CDR3 nucleotides: TGTGCCGGATCAGTTGACAGGGGTGGAGAGCAGTACTTC. It encodes CAGSVDRGGEQYF. The whole variable domain, remainder taken from reference TRBV2 and TRBJ2-5, is EPEVTQTPSHQVTQMGQEVILRCVPISNHLYFYWYRQILGQKVEFLVSFYNNEISEKSEIFDDQFSVERPDGSNFTLKIRSTKLEDSAMYFCAGSVDRGGEQYFGPGTRLLVL.

J is TRBJ2-7 and V is TRBV6-1; 10 nucleotides match TRBD1. Trimming removed 6 bases from V and 5 bases from J; junction bases left unmatched: 10. Germline values: CDR1 MNHNS, CDR2 SASEGT. This CDR3 is 15 amino acids long. DNA for the CDR3: TGTGCCAGCAGCCCAAACTTGGGACAGGGGCACGAGCAGTACTTC. This sequence encodes CASSPNLGQGHEQYF.

The genes are TRBV21-1 and TRBJ1-5; the table's TRBD1 call for D was not verified on the DNA. TRBV21-1 is a known pseudogene. The CDR3 is 16 amino acids. In DNA form, the CDR3 reads TGTGCCAGCACCATTTACCCCACCAAGGGGTATCAGCCCCAGCATTTT. It encodes CASTIYPTKGYQPQHF.

This clone appeared a few times. The gene calls are TRBV21-1 and TRBJ1-3. TRBV21-1 is classified as a pseudogene. The CDR3 is 16 residues long. The CDR3 DNA is TGTGCCAGCAGCAATGGGCGTGGAGGGCCGGGAAACACCATATATTTT. This encodes CASSNGRGGPGNTIYF.

The chain couples TRBV27 to TRBJ2-7; TRBD2 might be the D (6 bases). Trimming removed 6 bases at V and 7 bases at J, with 13 bases between. The germline CDR1 and CDR2 sequences are MNHEY and SMNVEV (reference sequence). The CDR3 length is 12 residues. The CDR3 DNA follows: TGTGCCAGCAGCGGGGGACCCCTAGAGCAGTACTTC. This gives the protein CASSGGPLEQYF.

The V call is TRBV19, the J call TRBJ2-1; 8 positions agree with TRBD2. Germline values: CDR1 LNHDA, CDR2 SQIVND (reference sequence). This CDR3 has 14 amino acids. Trimming at V came to 5 bases and at J to 8 bases, leaving 8 bases not matched to a gene. The CDR3 DNA reads as TGTGCCAGTAGTCTTAGCGGGATGAACGATGAGCAGTTCTTC. Translated, it gives CASSLSGMNDEQFF.

CDR3 in amino acids: CASRYPSVEDGRRRWIHEQFF. CDR3 nucleotide sequence: TGTGCCAGCAGATATCCTAGCGTAGAAGACGGGAGGCGACGATGGATTCATGAGCAGTTCTTC. V gene TRBV2 combines with J gene TRBJ2-1; TRBD2 matches 7 bases. Germline assignment: CDR1 SNHLY and CDR2 FYNNEI. Trimming took 6 bases from V and 8 from J; bases not matched to a gene: 31. The CDR3 has 21 residues.

J is TRBJ2-2 and V is TRBV11-1; 11 bases match TRBD2. CDR3 length equals 15 residues. The germline V gene encodes CDR1 SGHAT and CDR2 FQDESV (reference sequence). J was trimmed by 5 bases and V by 3 bases; bases with no gene match: 2. Written as DNA, the CDR3 is TGTGCCAGCAGCTTGTTAGCGGGAGGGACCGGGGAGCTGTTTTTT. Its protein is CASSLLAGGTGELFF.

V usage is TRBV10-2 and J usage is TRBJ2-1; 8 nucleotides line up with TRBD1. CDR1 and CDR2 from the germline V gene are WSHSY and SAAADI. Trimming removed 6 bases from V and 7 bases from J; junction bases left unmatched: 8. This CDR3 has 14 amino acids. The CDR3 coding sequence is TGCGCCAGCAGGGGACAGGCATTAAGGAATGAGCAGTTCTTC. It translates to CASRGQALRNEQFF.

The genes are TRBV18 and TRBJ2-7, with 9 positions matching TRBD1. Germline CDR1 and CDR2: KGHSH and LQKENI. The junction had 9 bases not matched to a gene; V was cut back by 2 bases and J by 4 bases. This CDR3 is built from 16 residues. CDR3 sequence reads: CASSPGTGGASYEQYF. CDR3 bases: TGTGCCAGCTCACCAGGCACAGGGGGCGCATCTTACGAGCAGTACTTC. The full variable domain, in which reference TRBV18 and TRBJ2-7 provide the parts outside the CDR3, is NAGVMQNPRHLVRRRGQEARLRCSPMKGHSHVYWYRQLPEEGLKFMVYLQKENIIDESGMPKERFSAEFPKEGPSILRIQQVVRGDSAAYFCASSPGTGGASYEQYFGPGTRLTVT.

The V gene is TRBV7-6, the J gene TRBJ2-2; 8 bases agree with TRBD2. This CDR3 is 20 amino acids long. Germline V gene data show CDR1 as SGHVS and CDR2 as FNYEAQ. Germline trimming cut 4 bases from V and 3 bases from J; bases unmatched to any gene: 19. The DNA for the CDR3 is TGTGCCAGCAGCTCGAGAAAATTAAGAAGCGGGAGTTCGGACACCGGGGAGCTGTTTTTT. Its protein product is CASSSRKLRSGSSDTGELFF. Full variable domain (remainder filled in from reference TRBV7-6 and TRBJ2-2): GAGVSQSPRYKVTKRGQDVALRCDPISGHVSLYWYRQALGQGPEFLTYFNYEAQQDKSGLPNDRFSAERPEGSISTLTIQRTEQRDSAMYRCASSSRKLRSGSSDTGELFFGEGSRLTVL.

The V call is TRBV19, the J call TRBJ2-3; possibly TRBD1 for D (5 bases). The ends were cut back, 5 bases at V and 4 bases at J, with 22 bases in the middle. This CDR3 contains 17 residues. The germline V gene encodes CDR1 LNHDA and CDR2 SQIVND (reference sequence). This chain's CDR3 is CASSFRVTITYADTQYF. CDR3 in DNA: TGTGCCAGTAGTTTCAGGGTAACCATAACTTACGCAGATACGCAGTATTTT. Full variable domain (rest looked up from reference TRBV19 and TRBJ2-3): DGGITQSPKYLFRKEGQNVTLSCEQNLNHDAMYWYRQDPGQGLRLIYYSQIVNDFQKGDIAEGYSVSREKKESFPLTVTSAQKNPTAFYLCASSFRVTITYADTQYFGPGTRLTVL.

V and J are TRBV9 and TRBJ2-3; 8 nucleotides match TRBD2. Trimming cost V 2 bases and J 1 base; bases outside gene matches: 6. Germline V gene lookup returns CDR1 SGDLS and CDR2 YYNGEE. The CDR3 is 16 amino acids. Here the CDR3 DNA reads TGTGCCAGCAGCGTTCGGGGGGGAGGGGGCACAGATACGCAGTATTTT. This encodes CASSVRGGGGTDTQYF.

This clone has just one count. Here the CDR3 reads CASLRGLGEQYF. In nucleotides, the CDR3 is TGTGCCAGCCTCCGAGGTTTGGGCGAGCAGTACTTC. V and J are TRBV21-1 and TRBJ2-7; TRBD2 is the table's D call, not checked against the DNA. TRBV21-1 is recorded as a pseudogene. The CDR3 spans 12 residues.

The rearrangement uses TRBV6-1 and TRBJ2-2; TRBD2 is a possible D gene (5 bases). Trimming left V 6 bases short and J 5 bases short, with 16 bases between. Per the germline V gene, CDR1 is MNHNS and CDR2 is SASEGT. This CDR3 has 15 residues. The CDR3 here is CASRAGRAATGELFF. The CDR3 DNA reads as TGTGCCAGCAGGGCCGGGCGGGCCGCGACCGGGGAGCTGTTTTTT.

This clone was detected only a few times. The genes are TRBV21-1 and TRBJ2-5; the table calls TRBD2, which could not be checked here. TRBV21-1 is a documented pseudogene. The CDR3 is 17 amino acids. The CDR3 DNA sequence: TGTGCCAGCAGCTCCTTGGGCGCGGGAGGGCCAAAAGAGACCCAGTACTTC. It specifies CASSSLGAGGPKETQYF.

The rearrangement uses TRBV28 and TRBJ1-1, with TRBD1 matching 12 bases. The J segment lost 6 bases and the V segment lost 2 bases, leaving 16 bases of the junction unmatched. Germline V gene lookup returns CDR1 MDHEN and CDR2 SYDVKM. This CDR3 contains 19 residues. CDR3 sequence: CASSLRAGTGGARVAEAFF. DNA of the CDR3: TGTGCCAGCAGTTTACGAGCCGGGACAGGGGGCGCGAGAGTTGCTGAAGCTTTCTTT.

This chain links TRBV28 with TRBJ2-4, with a tentative D call TRBD2 (6 bases). Germline V gene lookup returns CDR1 MDHEN and CDR2 SYDVKM. The CDR3 is made up of 15 amino acids. Trimming cost V 7 bases and J 0 bases, with 13 bases left between them. DNA for the CDR3: TGTGCCAGCACACCGGGGGTGGTAGCCAAAAACATTCAGTACTTC. This translates into CASTPGVVAKNIQYF.